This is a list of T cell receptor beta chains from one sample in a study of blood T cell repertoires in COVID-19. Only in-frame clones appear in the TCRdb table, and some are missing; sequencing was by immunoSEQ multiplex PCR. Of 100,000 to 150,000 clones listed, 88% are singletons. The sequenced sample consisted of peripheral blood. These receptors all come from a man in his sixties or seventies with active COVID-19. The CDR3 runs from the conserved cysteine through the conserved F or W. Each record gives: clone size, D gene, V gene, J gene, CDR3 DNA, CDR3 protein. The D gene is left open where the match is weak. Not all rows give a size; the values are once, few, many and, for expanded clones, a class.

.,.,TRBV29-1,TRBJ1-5,TGCAGCGTTGAATCAGGGATCGGTCAGCCCCAGCATTTT,CSVESGIGQPQHF
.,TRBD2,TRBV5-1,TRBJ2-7,TGCGCCAGCAGTGGGGGGGGACTAGCGGGAGGCTCCTACGAGCAGTACTTC,CASSGGGLAGGSYEQYF
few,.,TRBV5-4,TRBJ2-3,TGTGCCAGCAGCTTGGCGGGAGTTAGTTTCAGAGATACGCAGTATTTT,CASSLAGVSFRDTQYF
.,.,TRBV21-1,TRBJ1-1,TGTGCCAGCAGCAAAGGCGGGGGGCCGGGGGAAGCTTTCTTT,CASSKGGGPGEAFF
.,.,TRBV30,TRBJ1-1,TGTGCCTGGAAAGTAGGGGGGAACACTGAAGCTTTCTTT,CAWKVGGNTEAFF
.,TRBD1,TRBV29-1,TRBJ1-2,TGCAGCGCCTTGACAGGGATAGGCGGCTACACCTTC,CSALTGIGGYTF
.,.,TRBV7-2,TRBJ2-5,TGTGCCAGCAGCTTATCAGCTAGCGCGGAGACCCAGTACTTC,CASSLSASAETQYF
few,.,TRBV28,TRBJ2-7,TGTGCCAGCAGCGAACGGGGCTACGAGCAGTACTTC,CASSERGYEQYF
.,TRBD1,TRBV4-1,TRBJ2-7,TGCGCCAGCAGCCAAACCCGGGACAGGGCCTACGAGCAGTACTTC,CASSQTRDRAYEQYF
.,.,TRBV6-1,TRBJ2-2,TGTGCCAGCAGTGAAGTCAGGGAACACACCGGGGAGCTGTTTTTT,CASSEVREHTGELFF
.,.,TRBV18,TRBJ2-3,TGTGCCAGCTCACCCCCCTCAGATACGCAGTATTTT,CASSPPSDTQYF
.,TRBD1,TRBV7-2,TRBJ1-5,TGTGCCAGCAGCTTCCGACAGGGGAATCAGCCCCAGCATTTT,CASSFRQGNQPQHF
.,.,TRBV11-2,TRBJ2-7,TGTGCCAGCAGCTTAACAGGCAGTGGGCCCTACGAGCAGTACTTC,CASSLTGSGPYEQYF
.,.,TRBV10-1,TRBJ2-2,TGCGCCAGCAGCCGGACTGGATCGAACACCGGGGAGCTGTTTTTT,CASSRTGSNTGELFF
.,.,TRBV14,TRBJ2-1,TGTGCCAGCAGCCAAGAAACAGGGTTAAGCTCCTACAATGAGCAGTTCTTC,CASSQETGLSSYNEQFF
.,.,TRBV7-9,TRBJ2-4,TGTGCCAGCAGCTTGGGAACAGGGCCCAAAAACATTCAGTACTTC,CASSLGTGPKNIQYF
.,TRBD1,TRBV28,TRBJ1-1,TGTGCCAGCAGCTTACAGGGGATTGAAGCTTTCTTT,CASSLQGIEAFF
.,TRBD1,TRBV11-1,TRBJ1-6,TGTGCCAGCAGCCCCGGGACAGGGGGAAATTCACCCCTCCACTTT,CASSPGTGGNSPLHF
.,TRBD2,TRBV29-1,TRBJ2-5,TGCAGCGTTGGGGGCGGGAGAGGAGAGACCCAGTACTTC,CSVGGGRGETQYF
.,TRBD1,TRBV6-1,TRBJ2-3,TGTGCCAGCAGTGCCTACAGGGGCCTTAGCACAGATACGCAGTATTTT,CASSAYRGLSTDTQYF
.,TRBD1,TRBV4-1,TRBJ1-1,TGCGCCAGCAGCCAAGAACGACAGGGTCTGAACACTGAAGCTTTCTTT,CASSQERQGLNTEAFF
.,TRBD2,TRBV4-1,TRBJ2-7,TGCGCCAGCAGCCGGGTCCCCCCCCCTAGCGGGTACGAGCAGTACTTC,CASSRVPPPSGYEQYF
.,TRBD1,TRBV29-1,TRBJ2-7,TGCAGCGTTGAATTAGGGGGCACCTACGAGCAGTACTTC,CSVELGGTYEQYF
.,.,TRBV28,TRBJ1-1,TGTGCCAGCAGTCCAGGGGTCAAGACTGAAGCTTTCTTT,CASSPGVKTEAFF
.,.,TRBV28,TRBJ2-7,TGTGCCAGCAGTCAACAGGGTCGGTACGAGCAGTACTTC,CASSQQGRYEQYF
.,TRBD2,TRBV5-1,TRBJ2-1,TGCGCCAGCAGCTGGACGACCAGCGGGGATGAGCAGTTCTTC,CASSWTTSGDEQFF
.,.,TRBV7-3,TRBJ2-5,TGTGCCAGCAGCCCTGGGCAGCAAGAGACCCAGTACTTC,CASSPGQQETQYF
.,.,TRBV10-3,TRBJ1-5,TGTGCCATCAGTGAGGCGGGGGGGTCAGCTCAGCCCCAGCATTTT,CAISEAGGSAQPQHF
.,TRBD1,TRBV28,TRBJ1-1,TGTGCCAGCAGTTTACGGGGACAGGGAGGCACTGAAGCTTTCTTT,CASSLRGQGGTEAFF
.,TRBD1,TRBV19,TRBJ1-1,TGTGCCAGTAGTATTCCCCAGGGGGCAACGACTGAAGCTTTCTTT,CASSIPQGATTEAFF
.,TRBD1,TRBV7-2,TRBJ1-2,TGTGCCAGCAGCTCCCCCAGGACAGGGGGTAACTATGGCTACACCTTC,CASSSPRTGGNYGYTF